Listed below are T cell receptor beta chains from one sample, sequenced in a study of T cell responses to AZD1222 COVID-19 vaccine. TCRdb's table, derived via immunoSEQ multiplex PCR, lists solely in-frame clones and lacks some. The table shows more than 95,000 clones, with approximately 90% occurring only once. The sample consisted of peripheral blood, taken 28 days after the second AZD1222 dose. The receptors were sampled from an adult who received the AZD1222 COVID-19 vaccine. Each CDR3 is given with its conserved first and last residue. A D gene is named only where the DNA matches it firmly. For some rows the clone size is stated as once, few or many, or as a class when expanded; others skip it.

J	size	D	V	DNA	CDR3
TRBJ2-5	NA	TRBD1	TRBV9	TGTGCCAGCTCTCTACTTCCAATTACAGGGGTCAAAGAGACCCAGTACTTC	CASSLLPITGVKETQYF
TRBJ2-1	NA	TRBD1	TRBV5-1	TGCGCCAGCAGCTTGGGACAGGGGAACAATGAGCAGTTCTTC	CASSLGQGNNEQFF
TRBJ1-2	NA	NA	TRBV5-6	TGTGCCAGCAGCTTTCGTCACAACTATGGCTACACCTTC	CASSFRHNYGYTF
TRBJ1-5	NA	NA	TRBV19	TGTGCCAGTAGTATGGTAGTAAATCAGCCCCAGCATTTT	CASSMVVNQPQHF
TRBJ1-4	NA	NA	TRBV19	TGTGCCAGTAGTAGGGATAGAGGGTTAGTTGAATTGGAAAAACTGTTTTTT	CASSRDRGLVELEKLFF
TRBJ1-5	NA	TRBD1	TRBV19	TGTGCCAGTAGTATAACCGGGACAGCGGCTCAGCCCCAGCATTTT	CASSITGTAAQPQHF
TRBJ1-4	NA	TRBD1	TRBV6-6	TGTGCCAGCAGTACCGGACAGGGGGCTAATGAAAAACTGTTTTTT	CASSTGQGANEKLFF
TRBJ1-2	NA	NA	TRBV5-1	TGCGCCAGCAGCTTGACATACCGGACAGCTGTCTATGGCTACACCTTC	CASSLTYRTAVYGYTF
TRBJ1-2	once	NA	TRBV5-4	TGTGCCAGCAGCTTGAAACAGGGCCACTATGGCTACACCTTC	CASSLKQGHYGYTF
TRBJ2-6	once	NA	TRBV6-2/TRBV6-3	TGTGCCAGCAGTTACTGGGCAAGTGGGGCCAACGTCCTGACTTTC	CASSYWASGANVLTF
TRBJ2-7	few	NA	TRBV3-1/TRBV3-2	TGTGCCAGCAGCCTCATCCAAACAACCAGGGGAGAGCAGTACTTC	CASSLIQTTRGEQYF
TRBJ2-7	NA	NA	TRBV2	TGTGCCAGCTTTCACGCCGGGACGCCCTCCCGGGGTTGCTTC	CASFHAGTPSRGCF
TRBJ1-2	once	NA	TRBV6-6	TGTGCCAGCAGTCCCACGGGCAGGGTGACCTATGGCTACACCTTC	CASSPTGRVTYGYTF
TRBJ2-7	NA	NA	TRBV13	TGTGCCAGCAGCCCCCGCAGGGTCTCCTACGAGCAGTACTTC	CASSPRRVSYEQYF
TRBJ2-1	NA	NA	TRBV30	TGTGCCTGGAGTGTACGCAAGTCGGGGCTGGGGACGAATGAGCAGTTCTTC	CAWSVRKSGLGTNEQFF
TRBJ2-1	NA	NA	TRBV21-1	TGTGCCAGCAGCCTTACAGGGACGGCGGAGAGCTCCTACAATGAGCAGTTCTTC	CASSLTGTAESSYNEQFF
TRBJ1-3	once	NA	TRBV4-2	TGTGCCAGCAGCCCCGGGACCCCTGGAAACACCATATATTTT	CASSPGTPGNTIYF
TRBJ1-6	NA	NA	TRBV12-5	TGTGCTAGTGGTTTGGAGAGTGGGTCACCCCTCCACTTT	CASGLESGSPLHF
TRBJ1-5	NA	NA	TRBV6-2/TRBV6-3	TGTGCCAGCAGCCGCTCTCGGGTTCAGCCCCAGCATTTT	CASSRSRVQPQHF
TRBJ2-5	NA	NA	TRBV13	TGTGCCAGCAGTTCCCGTGACTCACAAGAGACCCAGTACTTC	CASSSRDSQETQYF
TRBJ2-5	NA	TRBD1	TRBV2	TGTGCCAGCAACACGGGACAGCATGAAGCGGAGACCCAGTACTTC	CASNTGQHEAETQYF
TRBJ2-1	NA	NA	TRBV7-3	TGTGCCAGCAGCTCGAGGCCCCACAATGAGCAGTTCTTC	CASSSRPHNEQFF
TRBJ2-6	NA	NA	TRBV10-2	TGCGCCAGCAGTACTGGGCCCCCTGGAACATCTGGGGCCAACGTCCTGACTTTC	CASSTGPPGTSGANVLTF
TRBJ1-5	NA	NA	TRBV19	TGTGCCAGTAGTACTTCATCCGGGGCGTCAACCGATCAGCCCCAGCATTTT	CASSTSSGASTDQPQHF
TRBJ2-5	few	TRBD1	TRBV9	TGTGCCAGCAGCGTAGTCGCAGGGGGCCAAGAGACCCAGTACTTC	CASSVVAGGQETQYF
TRBJ2-3	NA	NA	TRBV29-1	TGCAGCGTTAGACAGGCCCTCACAGATACGCAGTATTTT	CSVRQALTDTQYF
TRBJ2-2	few	NA	TRBV12-3/TRBV12-4	TGTGCCAGCAGAGAGGGATTCACCGGGGAGCTGTTTTTT	CASREGFTGELFF
TRBJ1-1	few	TRBD1	TRBV11-3	TGTGCCAGCAGCTCGGGAGGACGGACAGGGCGTACTGAAGCTTTCTTT	CASSSGGRTGRTEAFF
TRBJ1-2	NA	TRBD1	TRBV3-1/TRBV3-2	TGTGCCAGCAGCCGCGGACAGGGAGGAGATGGCTACACCTTC	CASSRGQGGDGYTF
TRBJ1-1	NA	NA	TRBV6-5	TGTGCCAGCTCGGAATTCACTGAAGCTTTCTTT	CASSEFTEAFF
TRBJ2-1	NA	TRBD2	TRBV7-9	TGTGCCAGCAGAACGGGACTAGCGGGGGGCTACAATGAGCAGTTCTTC	CASRTGLAGGYNEQFF
TRBJ2-2	NA	NA	TRBV28	TGTGCCAGCAAGTTTAATATATTGACCGGGGAGCTGTTTTTT	CASKFNILTGELFF
TRBJ1-1	NA	NA	TRBV5-1	TGCGCCAGCAGCTTTAACATCAACACTGAAGCTTTCTTT	CASSFNINTEAFF
TRBJ1-3	few	NA	TRBV10-1	TGCGCCAGCAGGGAGAACTCTGGAAACACCATATATTTT	CASRENSGNTIYF
TRBJ1-6	once	TRBD1	TRBV2	TGTGCCAGCAGGGGACAGAGCTCCTATAATTCACCCCTCCACTTT	CASRGQSSYNSPLHF
TRBJ1-6	NA	NA	TRBV6-5	TGTGCCAGCAGTTACTCCGGCAGGGGTAATTCACCCCTCCACTTT	CASSYSGRGNSPLHF
TRBJ2-1	NA	NA	TRBV7-8	TGTGCCAGCAGCTCCGGGGCCGGCTTAGGAGAGCAGTTCTTC	CASSSGAGLGEQFF
TRBJ1-2	NA	NA	TRBV7-2	TGTGCCAGCAGCCCTGAAGGGATTTTTGTCTACACCTTC	CASSPEGIFVYTF
TRBJ1-3	few	NA	TRBV2	TGTGCCAGCAGTGTCGGGCAGCCTGGAAACACCATATATTTT	CASSVGQPGNTIYF
TRBJ1-6	NA	TRBD1	TRBV5-6	TGTGCCAGCAGCCAGACGACAGGGAGCTCCTATAATTCACCCCTCCACTTT	CASSQTTGSSYNSPLHF
TRBJ1-2	NA	NA	TRBV3-1/TRBV3-2	TGTGCCAGCAGCCACCTCGACGGCTACACCTTC	CASSHLDGYTF
TRBJ1-4	NA	NA	TRBV19	TGTGCCAGTCAAACCATAGGACAGATTAATGAAAAACTGTTTTTT	CASQTIGQINEKLFF
TRBJ2-7	NA	TRBD1	TRBV9	TGTGCCAGCAGGACTCCGGGGGCAGGGGGCAACTACGAGCAGTACTTC	CASRTPGAGGNYEQYF
TRBJ1-2	once	NA	TRBV7-2	TGTGCCAGCAGCTTAGAGGGCCAGGGCCCTATGAGAGGCTACACCTTC	CASSLEGQGPMRGYTF
TRBJ2-7	NA	NA	TRBV19	TGTGCCAGTAGTACGCCGGGACTCGTCTCCTACGAGCAGTACTTC	CASSTPGLVSYEQYF
TRBJ2-3	NA	NA	TRBV4-2	TGTGCCAGCAGCCAAGGGGGCTTTTCGTCGGATACGCAGTATTTT	CASSQGGFSSDTQYF
TRBJ2-7	NA	TRBD2	TRBV10-1	TGCGCCAGCAGTGTTCAGCGGGAGGGCTTCTACGAGCAGTACTTC	CASSVQREGFYEQYF
TRBJ2-3	NA	TRBD1	TRBV10-2	TGCGCCAACCGGGACAGGGCTAGTAATACGCAGTATTTT	CANRDRASNTQYF
TRBJ1-1	NA	TRBD1	TRBV6-1	TGTGCCAGCAGTGAAGCCCCGGACAGGGCTACTGAAGCTTTCTTT	CASSEAPDRATEAFF
TRBJ1-1	few	NA	TRBV14	TGTGCCAGCAGTGTCGGCAGCGCCAGAGCTGAAGCTTTCTTT	CASSVGSARAEAFF
TRBJ2-3	NA	TRBD1	TRBV11-3	TGTGCCAGCAGCTTAGGGGGGGACAGGGCCGGGGATACGCAGTATTTT	CASSLGGDRAGDTQYF